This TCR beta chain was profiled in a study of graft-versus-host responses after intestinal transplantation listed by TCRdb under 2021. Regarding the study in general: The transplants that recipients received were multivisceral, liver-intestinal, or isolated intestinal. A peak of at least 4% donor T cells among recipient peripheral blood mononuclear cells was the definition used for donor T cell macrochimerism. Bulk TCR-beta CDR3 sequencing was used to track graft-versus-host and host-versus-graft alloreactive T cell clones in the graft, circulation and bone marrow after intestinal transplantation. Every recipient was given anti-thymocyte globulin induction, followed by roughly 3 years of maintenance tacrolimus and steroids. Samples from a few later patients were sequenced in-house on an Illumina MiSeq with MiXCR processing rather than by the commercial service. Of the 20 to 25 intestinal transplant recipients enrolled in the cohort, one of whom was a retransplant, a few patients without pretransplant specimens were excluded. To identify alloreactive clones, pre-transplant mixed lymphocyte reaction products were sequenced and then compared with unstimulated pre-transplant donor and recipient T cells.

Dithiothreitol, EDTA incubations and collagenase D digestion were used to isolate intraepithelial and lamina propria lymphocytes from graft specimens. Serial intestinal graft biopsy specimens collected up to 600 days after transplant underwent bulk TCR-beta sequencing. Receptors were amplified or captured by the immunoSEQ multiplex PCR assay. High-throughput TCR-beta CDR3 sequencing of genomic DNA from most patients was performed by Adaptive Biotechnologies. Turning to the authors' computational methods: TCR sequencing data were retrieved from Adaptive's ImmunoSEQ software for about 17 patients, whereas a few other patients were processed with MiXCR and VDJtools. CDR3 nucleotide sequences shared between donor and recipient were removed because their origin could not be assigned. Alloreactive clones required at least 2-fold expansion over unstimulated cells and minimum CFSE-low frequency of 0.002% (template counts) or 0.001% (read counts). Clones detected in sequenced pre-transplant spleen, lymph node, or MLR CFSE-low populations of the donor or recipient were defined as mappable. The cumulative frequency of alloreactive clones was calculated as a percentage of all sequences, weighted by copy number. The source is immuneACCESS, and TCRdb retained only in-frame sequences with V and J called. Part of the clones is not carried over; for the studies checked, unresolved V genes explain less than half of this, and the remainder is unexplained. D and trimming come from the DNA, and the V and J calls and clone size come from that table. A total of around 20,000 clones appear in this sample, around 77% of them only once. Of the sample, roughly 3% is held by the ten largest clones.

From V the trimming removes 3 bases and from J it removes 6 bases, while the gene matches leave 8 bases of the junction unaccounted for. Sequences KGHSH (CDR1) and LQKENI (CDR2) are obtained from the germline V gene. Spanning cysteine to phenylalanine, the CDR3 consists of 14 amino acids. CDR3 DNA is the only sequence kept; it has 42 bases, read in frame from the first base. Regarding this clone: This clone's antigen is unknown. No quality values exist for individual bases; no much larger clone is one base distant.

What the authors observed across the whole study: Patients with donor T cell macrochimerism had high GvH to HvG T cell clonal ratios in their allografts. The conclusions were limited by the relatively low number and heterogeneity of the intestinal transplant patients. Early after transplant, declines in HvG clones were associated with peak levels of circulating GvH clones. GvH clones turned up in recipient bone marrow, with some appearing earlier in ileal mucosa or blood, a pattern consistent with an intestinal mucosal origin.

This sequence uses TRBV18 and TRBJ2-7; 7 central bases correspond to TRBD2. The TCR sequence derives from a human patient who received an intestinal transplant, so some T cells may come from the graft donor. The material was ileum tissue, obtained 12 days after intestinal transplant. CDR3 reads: CASSPTPWGGEQYF. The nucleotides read TGTGCCAGCTCACCGACTCCCTGGGGGGGCGAGCAGTACTTC.